What follows are 25 T cell receptor delta chains derived from one specimen sequenced in a study of γδ T cells in repeated Plasmodium falciparum infection. TCRdb made new clone calls on the multiplex PCR reads using CATT. This sample yields 45,000 to 60,000 delta-chain clones, of which roughly 2% are seen a single time; around 22% belongs to the top ten. Flow sorting of PBMC yielded separate Vgamma9/Vdelta2+ and Vdelta2-negative gammadelta T cell populations for bulk repertoire analysis. Sequencing used gamma-delta T cells from blood. These receptors originate from a pool of human donors (malaria-infected and uninfected, not separated).

This clone was seen only a few times. This DNA translates differently at residue 16 from the TCRdb protein, which is that of a much larger clone; a read error is likely, and the protein shown is the DNA's own translation. V gene TRDV1 combines with J gene TRDJ1, with D hard to call. The CDR3 has 18 residues. Germline CDR1 TSWWSYY, CDR2 QGS. In nucleotides, the CDR3 is TGTGCTCTTGGGGAACTCGATCGTCCTCCGGGTTACACCGATAAACCCATCTTT. Protein sequence: CALGELDRPPGYTDKPIF.

At least ten counts were recorded for this clone. The CDR3 is CALGGSRTPVPTSTDKLIF. In nucleotides, the CDR3 is TGTGCTCTTGGGGGCTCCAGGACGCCTGTCCCAACTAGCACCGATAAACTCATCTTT. The rearrangement uses TRDV1 and TRDJ1, with D uncertain. V lost 4 bases and J 1 base, leaving 25 bases between the germline ends. CDR3 size: 19 residues. Germline-derived CDR1 and CDR2 are TSWWSYY and QGS.

This clone occurred many times. TCRdb lists the protein of a much larger clone for this DNA, which differs at residue 14, so this is likely a read error; the protein given here is translated from the DNA itself. This chain joins TRDV2 and TRDJ1; 13 positions match TRDD3. No J segment appears in TCRdb, so it was assigned here by matching the sequence to germline. The CDR3 spans 17 residues. Per germline, CDR1 GEAIGNYY and CDR2 EKD. CDR3 DNA: TGTGCCTGTGAAGGACTGGGGGATACGGAGTACACCGATGAACTCATCTTT. Translated: CACEGLGDTEYTDELIF.

This clone showed up just a few times. A far larger clone is one nucleotide away, so this likely arose from a read error. The same CDR3 can be traced to other DNA sequences in this sample. The chain links TRDV2 to TRDJ1; D unclear. The J gene, missing from TCRdb, was assigned here through DNA to germline matching. Germline-derived CDR1 and CDR2 are GEAIGNYY and EKD. The CDR3 is 15 residues long. The ends were cut back, 0 bases at V and 5 bases at J, with 15 bases in the middle. CDR3: CACDTVGDKADKLIF. The CDR3 DNA reads as TGTGCCTGTGACACCGTCGGAGATAAGGCAGATAAACTCATCTTT.

In its sample, this clone was seen many times. This DNA's translation differs at residue 10 from TCRdb's protein, which comes from a much larger clone; a read error is likely, and the protein shown is translated from the DNA. V gene assignment gives TRDV1, but the J gene was left uncalled. The CDR3 is 12 residues long. Germline assignment: CDR1 TSWWSYY and CDR2 QGS. The CDR3 loop reads CALGEPRGEPIF. In DNA, the CDR3 is TGTGCTCTTGGGGAACCCCGAGGCGAACCCATCTTT.

Notes on this clone: TCRdb pairs this DNA with a much larger clone's protein that differs at residue 6, likely a read error; the protein shown was translated from the DNA. The chain joins TRDV1 to TRDJ1; 8 bases align to TRDD3. Here the J gene was assigned by germline matching of the DNA, as TCRdb has none. J gave up 4 bases and V 6 bases, and 16 bases lay outside the gene matches. The CDR3 totals 17 residues. Per the germline V gene, CDR1 is TSWWSYY and CDR2 is QGS. Written as DNA, the CDR3 is TGTGCTCTTGGCGTCCTTACAAACCTGGGGGACCTCGATAAACTCATCTTT. This codes for CALGVLTNLGDLDKLIF.

This clone was found many times. The TCRdb record carries a much larger clone's protein, which differs from this DNA's translation at residue 14; a read error is the likely cause, and the protein listed here is the DNA translation. J is TRDJ1 and V is TRAV38-2/DV8; D perhaps matches TRDD3 (7 bases). V gave up 7 bases and J gave up 0 bases, with 31 bases separating them. Germline values: CDR1 TSESDYY, CDR2 QEAYKQQN. This CDR3 has 20 residues. CDR3: CAYWRISYLGAPGDTDKLIF. CDR3 in DNA: TGTGCTTATTGGCGGATTTCCTATCTGGGGGCCCCGGGCGACACCGATAAACTCATCTTT.

In this sample, this clone turned up many times. The genes are TRDV2 and TRDJ1; TRDD3 aligns across 12 bases. The germline V gene has CDR1 GEAIGNYY and CDR2 EKD. This CDR3 spans 18 amino acids. V was clipped by 3 bases and J by 1 base; unmatched bases: 11. This CDR3 is CACDSVLGDTKGTDKLIF. The CDR3 nucleotides are TGTGCCTGTGACTCAGTACTGGGGGATACAAAAGGCACCGATAAACTCATCTTT.

Worth noting for this clone: The protein in TCRdb stems from a much larger clone and differs at residue 13 from this DNA's translation, likely a read error; here the protein is translated from the DNA. No J gene was named, though the V gene is TRAV29/DV5; the table's D call of TRDD3 was not tested on the DNA. This CDR3 spans 15 amino acids. Per the germline V gene, CDR1 is NSMFDY and CDR2 is ISSIKDK. CDR3 amino acids: CAASALLGDADKPIF. CDR3 DNA sequence: TGTGCAGCAAGCGCGCTACTGGGGGATGCCGATAAACCCATCTTT.

There are many counts of this clone. The protein in TCRdb stems from a much larger clone and differs at residue 4 from this DNA's translation, likely a read error; here the protein is translated from the DNA. The gene calls are TRDV2 and TRDJ1; D unresolved. The J gene, absent from TCRdb, was called here by matching the DNA to germline. The CDR3 has 17 residues. Germline assignment: CDR1 GEAIGNYY and CDR2 EKD. For the CDR3, the DNA is TGTGCCTGTGGCACCGTCGCCAGTGACCCGTACACCGATAAACTCATCTTT. Its protein product is CACGTVASDPYTDKLIF.

The table lists this clone with a few counts. The protein in TCRdb stems from a much larger clone and differs at residue 10 from this DNA's translation, likely a read error; here the protein is translated from the DNA. V usage is TRDV1 and J usage is TRDJ1; 9 positions match TRDD3. Matching the DNA to germline supplied the J gene, which TCRdb does not give. CDR1 is TSWWSYY, CDR2 QGS, per germline. The CDR3 is 18 amino acids. J lost 1 base, V lost 0 bases, and 9 bases had no gene match. This CDR3 reads CALGELPWGMRGTDKLIF. CDR3 sequence (DNA): TGTGCTCTTGGGGAACTCCCCTGGGGGATGCGCGGCACCGATAAACTCATCTTT.

In this sample, this clone turned up many times. TCRdb records a much larger clone's protein for this DNA, with a difference at residue 12 that likely arises from a read error; the protein given is the translation of the DNA. The chain is built from TRDV2 and TRDJ1; TRDD3 matches 7 bases. TCRdb supplies no J gene; here it was assigned by aligning the nucleotide sequence to germline. Germline V gene sequence: CDR1 GEAIGNYY, CDR2 EKD. J gave up 3 bases and V 4 bases, and 25 bases lay outside the gene matches. CDR3 length: 20 residues. CDR3 DNA sequence: TGTGCCTGTGAACCTATGGGGATAGAAAGGGTTCTAAGGGTGGCCGATAAACTCATCTTT. Encoded protein: CACEPMGIERVLRVADKLIF.

There are a few counts of this clone. Translating this DNA gives a protein that differs at residue 16 from the TCRdb one, which belongs to a much larger clone; a read error is likely, and the protein shown is this translation. V is TRDV2 and J is TRDJ1, with TRDD3 identical over 7 bases. TCRdb records no J gene; here it was assigned by comparing the DNA to germline. CDR1 GEAIGNYY and CDR2 EKD come from the germline V gene. Trimming removed 1 base from V and 2 bases from J; junction bases left unmatched: 27. This CDR3 spans 22 amino acids. The CDR3 sequence is CACDTQRLMEAPTGEDTDKLIF. The CDR3 DNA reads TGTGCCTGTGACACACAACGGCTCATGGAGGCACCGACTGGGGAAGATACCGATAAACTCATCTTT.

The sample holds a few counts of this clone. With only one base between it and a far larger clone, this is likely a read error. The sample has other DNA sequences that encode this CDR3 too. The chain employs TRDV3 and TRDJ1; TRDD3 matches 7 bases. TCRdb gives no J gene; it was assigned here by matching the DNA to germline. J was trimmed by 1 base and V by 5 bases; bases with no gene match: 40. The CDR3 totals 24 residues. Germline CDR1 reads TVYSNPD; CDR2 reads GDNSRS (reference sequence). CDR3 residues: CAHGVSFLYWGLTRVRSCTDKLIF. CDR3 bases: TGTGCCCATGGGGTCTCCTTTTTGTACTGGGGACTAACAAGGGTTCGATCTTGCACCGATAAACTCATCTTT.

A remark on this clone: The protein that TCRdb holds for this DNA derives from a much larger clone and differs from the translated DNA at residue 14, which likely indicates a read error; the protein shown here is translated from the DNA. The genes are TRDV1 and TRDJ1; 9 bases are shared with TRDD2. TCRdb carries no J gene annotation; the J gene was assigned here by matching the DNA with germline. The CDR3 runs 23 residues. Per the germline V gene, CDR1 is TSWWSYY and CDR2 is QGS. V shed 1 base and J 0 bases; nucleotides not matched to a gene: 24. CDR3 bases: TGTGCTCTTGGGGAACCCCATCACCTTCCTACAAGTACTGATCGAAAATACACCGATAAACTCATCTTT. This codes for CALGEPHHLPTSTDRKYTDKLIF.

As regards this clone: For this DNA, TCRdb reports the protein of a much larger clone, which diverges at residue 13, most likely from a read error; the protein presented here is translated directly from the DNA. This chain uses TRDV1 with TRDJ1; the match to TRDD3 covers 9 bases. The J gene comes from matching the DNA to germline here; TCRdb lacks it. Germline trimming cut 5 bases from V and 0 bases from J; bases unmatched to any gene: 22. The CDR3 spans 21 residues. CDR1 is TSWWSYY, CDR2 QGS, per germline. The CDR3 protein is CALGKGILWWGISKYTDKLIF. DNA for the CDR3: TGTGCTCTTGGGAAGGGGATTCTTTGGTGGGGGATATCAAAGTACACCGATAAACTCATCTTT.

At least ten counts were recorded for this clone. This CDR3 is CALGELAHPRREGGAYRADKLIF. The CDR3 DNA is TGTGCTCTTGGGGAACTAGCTCACCCTCGACGTGAGGGGGGAGCTTATAGGGCCGATAAACTCATCTTT. The chain recombines TRDV1 with TRDJ1; the D gene is possibly TRDD3 (6 bases). No J gene was available from TCRdb, and it was assigned here by a germline match of the DNA. Germline V gene lookup returns CDR1 TSWWSYY and CDR2 QGS. The CDR3 consists of 23 residues. Trimming left V 0 bases short and J 3 bases short, with 35 bases between.

This clone appeared a few times. A far larger clone is one nucleotide away, so this likely arose from a read error. Other DNA sequences within the sample encode an identical CDR3. V gene TRDV2 was called; the J gene was not; TRDD3 reflects the table's D call only, with no check against the DNA. Germline loops: CDR1 GEAIGNYY, CDR2 EKD. There are 20 residues in the CDR3. In nucleotides, the CDR3 is TGTGCCTGTGACAGCGTAATACTGGGGGATACGCCAGCAGTGGCCGATAAGCTCATCTTT. The encoded protein is CACDSVILGDTPAVADKLIF.

About this clone itself: TCRdb shows a much larger clone's protein in place of this DNA's translation, and the two differ at residue 10, likely through a read error; the protein shown is translated from the DNA. V gene TRDV3 combines with J gene TRDJ1; the D gene is possibly TRDD2 (5 bases). CDR1 TVYSNPD and CDR2 GDNSRS come from the germline V gene (reference sequence). Trimming took 4 bases from V and 0 from J, leaving 24 bases between them. The CDR3 is 17 residues long. CDR3 nucleotide sequence: TGTGCCTCTACTTCTTCCCGGCTTCACTCCCACACCGATAAACTCATCTTT. It specifies CASTSSRLHSHTDKLIF.

Comments on this clone: A read error is likely here: a far larger clone is one base away. The same CDR3 arises from other DNA sequences in this sample as well. The V call is TRDV2, the J call TRDJ1; 10 bases agree with TRDD3. Matching the DNA to germline supplied the J gene, which TCRdb does not give. Trimming at V came to 0 bases and at J to 1 base, leaving 19 bases not matched to a gene. The V gene's germline CDR1 is GEAIGNYY and CDR2 EKD. CDR3 length equals 21 residues. CDR3 amino acids: CACDTIGHTGGSSHATDKLIF. Here the CDR3 DNA reads TGTGCCTGTGACACCATCGGGCATACTGGGGGATCCTCTCACGCCACCGATAAACTCATCTTT.

Points on this clone: The amino acid sequence in TCRdb belongs to a much larger clone and departs from this DNA's translation at residue 13, likely a sequencing read error; the sequence shown is translated from the DNA. The chain couples TRDV3 to TRDJ1; the match to TRDD3 covers 8 bases. In the absence of a J gene in TCRdb, the DNA was matched to germline to assign it here. Germline CDR1 is TVYSNPD and CDR2 is GDNSRS (reference sequence). This CDR3 spans 17 amino acids. CDR3 amino acids: CASAYEGFLGDTGKLIF. The DNA of the CDR3 is TGTGCCTCCGCCTACGAAGGGTTTCTGGGGGACACCGGTAAACTCATCTTT.

This clone came up a few times. TCRdb records a much larger clone's protein for this DNA, with a difference at residue 9 that likely arises from a read error; the protein given is the translation of the DNA. The chain recombines TRDV3 with TRDJ1; TRDD3 matches at 11 bases. TCRdb carries no J gene annotation; the J gene was assigned here by matching the DNA with germline. The CDR3 covers 21 residues. Germline CDR1 reads TVYSNPD; CDR2 reads GDNSRS (reference sequence). With V trimmed by 3 bases and J by 4 bases, 28 bases remained unmatched. The CDR3: CAFLPSSFTLGDIAGNDKLIF. The CDR3 DNA is TGTGCCTTCCTTCCCTCCTCCTTCACACTGGGGGATATCGCGGGAAACGATAAACTCATCTTT.

Note on this clone: This DNA's translation and the protein TCRdb lists, from a much larger clone, do not match at residue 3, likely due to a read error; the protein shown is translated from the DNA. The chain joins TRDV1 to TRDJ1; 12 bases agree with TRDD3. No J gene is reported in TCRdb; it was inferred here by comparing the DNA with germline. CDR3 size: 20 residues. Germline V gene data show CDR1 as TSWWSYY and CDR2 as QGS. CDR3 amino acids: CAIGDAFYWGIHRYTDKLIF. CDR3 nucleotide sequence: TGTGCTATTGGGGACGCCTTTTACTGGGGGATACACCGCTACACCGATAAACTCATCTTT.

As to this clone: A read error likely explains why the TCRdb protein, taken from a much larger clone, differs from this DNA's translation at residue 15; the protein shown is translated from the DNA. The V gene is TRDV1, the J gene TRDJ1, with 7 bases aligning to TRDD2. TCRdb offers no J gene call, so here the DNA was matched to germline to obtain one. With V trimmed by 5 bases and J by 0 bases, 30 bases remained unmatched. The germline V gene encodes CDR1 TSWWSYY and CDR2 QGS. This CDR3 comprises 23 residues. Here the CDR3 reads CALGSTWAAPFLFGEYDTDKLIF. The CDR3 coding sequence is TGTGCTCTTGGGTCAACTTGGGCGGCTCCCTTCCTGTTTGGGGAATACGACACCGATAAACTCATCTTT.

This clone was counted ten times or more. This DNA translates differently at residue 5 from the TCRdb protein, which is that of a much larger clone; a read error is likely, and the protein shown is the DNA's own translation. J is TRDJ1 and V is TRDV1, with 7 bases fitting TRDD3. This CDR3 is 22 amino acids long. The V gene's germline CDR1 is TSWWSYY and CDR2 QGS. The trim removed 4 bases at V and 5 bases at J, leaving 31 bases unmatched. The CDR3 loop reads CALGGLKAHLLRLGLLRDKLIF. DNA of the CDR3: TGTGCTCTTGGGGGACTAAAAGCCCATCTACTTAGACTGGGGTTGTTAAGAGATAAACTCATCTTT.